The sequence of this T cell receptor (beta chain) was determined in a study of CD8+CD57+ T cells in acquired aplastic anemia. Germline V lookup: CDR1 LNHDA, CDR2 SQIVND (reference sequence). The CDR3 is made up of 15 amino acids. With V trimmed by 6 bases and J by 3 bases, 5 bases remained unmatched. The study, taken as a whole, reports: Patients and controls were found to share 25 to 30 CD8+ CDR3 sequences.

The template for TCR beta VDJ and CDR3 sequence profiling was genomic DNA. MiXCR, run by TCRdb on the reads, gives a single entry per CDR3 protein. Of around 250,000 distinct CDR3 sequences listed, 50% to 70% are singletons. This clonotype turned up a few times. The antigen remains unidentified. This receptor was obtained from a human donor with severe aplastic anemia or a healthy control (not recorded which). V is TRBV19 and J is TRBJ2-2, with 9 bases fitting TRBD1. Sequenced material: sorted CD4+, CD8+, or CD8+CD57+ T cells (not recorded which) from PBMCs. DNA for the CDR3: TGTGCCAGTAGCGCCGGGACAGGGCACACCGGGGAGCTGTTTTTT. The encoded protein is CASSAGTGHTGELFF.